This record concerns one T cell receptor beta chain sequence. Its antigen is currently unknown. These data come from a study of cytomegalovirus exposure and HLA in healthy donors. The CDR3 is made up of 13 amino acids. The germline gives CDR1 MNHEY, CDR2 SMNVEV (reference sequence). Trimming took off 6 bases at V and 6 bases at J, with 12 bases between the two ends. Study results and limitations: Confirmation was obtained in vitro that a few CMV-associated chains are specific for CMV antigens.

The assay was immunoSEQ multiplex PCR, and TCRdb's table has in-frame clones only and misses some. The table shows roughly 150,000 clones, with 80% to 95% occurring only once. The genes are TRBV27 and TRBJ2-1; perhaps TRBD1 as D (5 bases). The source is a man in his late teens or twenties in good health and CMV-seronegative. The sequencing input was PBMCs. CDR3 sequence (DNA): TGTGCCAGCAGGCAACAGGTGGGCAATGAGCAGTTCTTC. This gives the protein CASRQQVGNEQFF.